The 15 T cell receptor beta chains presented below share a single source sample, sequenced in a study of CD8+ T cells in alopecia areata. cDNA reverse transcribed from extracted RNA served as the sequencing template. Sequenced by immunoSEQ multiplex PCR; TCRdb stores in-frame clones only, minus some. The repertoire holds about 120,000 clones, with roughly 60% as singletons. Treatment in this sample: oral pan-JAK inhibitor, 5-10 mg twice daily. Material: CD8+ T cells sorted from blood, obtained at week 4, from a patient treated with tofacitinib. Source of these receptors: a human donor with alopecia areata.

This clone was picked up a small number of times. Different DNA sequences within this sample yield the same CDR3. The chain has TRBV5-1 and TRBJ2-7; D is possibly TRBD2 (6 bases). This CDR3 region has 12 residues. CDR1 is SGHRS, CDR2 YFSETQ, per germline. V lost 4 bases and J 4 bases, leaving 9 bases between the germline ends. In DNA form, the CDR3 reads TGCGCCAGCAGCGGGGACTCTTACGAGCAGTACTTC. Amino acids: CASSGDSYEQYF.

The gene calls are TRBV27 and TRBJ1-2, with D hard to call. The V gene lost 0 bases and the J gene lost 6 bases, with 14 bases spanning the gap. Germline CDR1 and CDR2: MNHEY and SMNVEV (reference sequence). The CDR3 contains 15 residues. The CDR3 loop is CASSLSWWGMDGYTF. The CDR3 coding sequence is TGTGCCAGCAGTTTATCATGGTGGGGTATGGATGGCTACACCTTC.

Concerning this clone itself: Sequence at one end of the junction differs from germline and may be a read error. The chain links TRBV27 to TRBJ2-3; D is possibly TRBD1 or TRBD2 (5 bases each). The germline V gene encodes CDR1 MNHEY and CDR2 SMNVEV (reference sequence). The CDR3 is 11 residues long. For the CDR3, the DNA is TGTGCCAGCAGTGCCACGGGACGCTTGGATTTT. As protein: CASSATGRLDF.

V and J are TRBV7-9 and TRBJ2-1; 13 bases fit TRBD2. The CDR3 length is 16 residues. V gave up 5 bases and J gave up 4 bases; unmatched junction bases: 5. CDR1 SEHNR and CDR2 FQNEAQ come from the germline V gene (reference sequence). CDR3 sequence reads: CASSVRGLAGYNEQFF. For the CDR3, the DNA is TGTGCCAGCAGCGTACGGGGACTAGCGGGATACAATGAGCAGTTCTTC.

This chain's CDR3 is CSVVGDESYEQYF. The CDR3 DNA follows: TGCAGCGTTGTGGGGGATGAGTCCTACGAGCAGTACTTC. J is TRBJ2-7 and V is TRBV29-1; D possibly uses TRBD1 or TRBD2 (5 bases each). CDR1 is SQVTM, CDR2 ANQGSEA, per germline. V lost 4 bases to trimming and J lost 1 base, with 11 bases between them. The CDR3 runs 13 residues.

This chain joins TRBV30 and TRBJ2-3, with 11 positions matching TRBD2. From germline, CDR1 is GTSNPN and CDR2 SVGIG (reference sequence). After removal of 5 bases from V and 4 bases from J, the junction contained 5 bases not matched to a gene. This CDR3 is built from 14 residues. The CDR3 DNA follows: TGTGCCTGGGGTGGACTAGCGGGCGCAGATACGCAGTATTTT. The encoded protein is CAWGGLAGADTQYF.

The V call is TRBV30, the J call TRBJ1-2; the D gene is possibly TRBD1 (6 bases). This CDR3 is built from 11 residues. Between the trimmed V and J ends, which lost 4 bases and 6 bases, there was a span of 9 bases. The germline gives CDR1 GTSNPN, CDR2 SVGIG (reference sequence). This chain's CDR3 is CAWTAGDGYTF. The CDR3 bases are TGTGCCTGGACCGCAGGGGATGGCTACACCTTC.

The V call is TRBV11-2, the J call TRBJ1-2, with a possible D match to TRBD1 (5 bases). The V gene lost 2 bases and the J gene lost 11 bases, with 9 bases spanning the gap. Germline V CDR1 and CDR2: SGHAT, FQNNGV. The CDR3 is 11 residues long. CDR3 residues: CASSLQGGYTF. CDR3 in DNA: TGTGCCAGCAGCTTACAGGGAGGGTACACCTTC.

The chain combines TRBV20-1 with TRBJ2-7; TRBD1 agrees at 8 bases. CDR1 and CDR2 from the germline V gene are DFQATT and SNEGSKA (reference sequence). The V gene end was trimmed by 4 bases and the J gene end by 6 bases; junction bases not matched to a gene: 2. CDR3 length: 11 amino acids. The CDR3 loop is CSANTGGEQYF. The CDR3 DNA reads as TGCAGTGCTAACACAGGGGGCGAGCAGTACTTC.

This clone was detected only a few times. The chain recombines TRBV4-1 with TRBJ2-7; weak D call: TRBD2 (5 bases). The V gene's germline CDR1 is MGHRA and CDR2 YSYEKL. The CDR3 is made up of 14 amino acids. The ends were cut back, 0 bases at V and 2 bases at J, with 8 bases in the middle. CDR3: CASSQDPGTYEQYF. CDR3 coding DNA: TGCGCCAGCAGCCAAGATCCGGGAACCTACGAGCAGTACTTC.

There are many counts of this clone. The chain uses TRBV5-8 and TRBJ1-1, with TRBD1 identical over 10 bases. This CDR3 spans 13 amino acids. V shed 3 bases and J 5 bases; nucleotides not matched to a gene: 1. CDR1 is SGHTS and CDR2 is YDEGEE in the germline V gene. CDR3 in DNA: TGTGCCAGCAGCTGGGACAGGGGAACTGAAGCTTTCTTT. The encoded protein is CASSWDRGTEAFF.

The CDR3 spells CASSRGTAGLNQPQHF. The CDR3 coding sequence is TGTGCCAGCAGCAGAGGGACAGCGGGACTCAATCAGCCCCAGCATTTT. The V call is TRBV9, the J call TRBJ1-5; 7 positions match TRBD1. Per the germline V gene, CDR1 is SGDLS and CDR2 is YYNGEE. The trim removed 4 bases at V and 3 bases at J, leaving 10 bases unmatched. This CDR3 has 16 amino acids.

This chain links TRBV14 with TRBJ1-2, with D unresolved. Trimming removed 0 bases at V and 4 bases at J, with 6 bases between. The length of the CDR3 is 13 residues. CDR1 is SGHDN and CDR2 is FVKESK in the germline V gene. The CDR3 region has the DNA TGTGCCAGCAGCCAAGAATCGAGCTATGGCTACACCTTC. Translated, it gives CASSQESSYGYTF.

This clone showed up just a few times. Written as DNA, the CDR3 is TGTGCCAGCAGTGACGGAGGGAGCTATGGCTACACCTTC. Translating it yields CASSDGGSYGYTF. The chain carries TRBV2 and TRBJ1-2; D is unresolved. Deletions cut 3 bases from V and 4 bases from J, with 9 bases between. The CDR3 is 13 amino acids. CDR1 and CDR2 (germline): SNHLY, FYNNEI.

This chain connects TRBV27 to TRBJ1-5; TRBD1 is a possible D gene (5 bases). Germline CDR1 reads MNHEY; CDR2 reads SMNVEV (reference sequence). CDR3 size: 15 residues. The V gene lost 2 bases and the J gene lost 3 bases, with 11 bases spanning the gap. The CDR3 here is CASSLRLGPNQPQHF. The CDR3 coding sequence is TGTGCCAGCAGTTTACGTCTGGGGCCCAATCAGCCCCAGCATTTT.